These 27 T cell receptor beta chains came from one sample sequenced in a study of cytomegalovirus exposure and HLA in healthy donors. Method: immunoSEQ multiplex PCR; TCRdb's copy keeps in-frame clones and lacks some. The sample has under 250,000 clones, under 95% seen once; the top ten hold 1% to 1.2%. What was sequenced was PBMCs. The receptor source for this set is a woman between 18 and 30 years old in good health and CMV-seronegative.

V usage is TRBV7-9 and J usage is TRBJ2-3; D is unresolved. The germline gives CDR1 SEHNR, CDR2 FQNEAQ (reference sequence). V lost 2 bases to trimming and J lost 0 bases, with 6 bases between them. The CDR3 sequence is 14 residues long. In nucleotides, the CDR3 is TGTGCCAGCAGCTTACACGGGAGCACAGATACGCAGTATTTT. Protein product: CASSLHGSTDTQYF.

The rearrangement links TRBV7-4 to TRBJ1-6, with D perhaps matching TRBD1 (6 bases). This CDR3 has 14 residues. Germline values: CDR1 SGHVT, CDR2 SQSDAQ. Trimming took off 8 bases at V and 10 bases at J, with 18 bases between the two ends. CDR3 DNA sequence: TGTGCCAGCCGTGATGAGGGGGGGGACTCACCCCTCCACTTT. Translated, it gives CASRDEGGDSPLHF.

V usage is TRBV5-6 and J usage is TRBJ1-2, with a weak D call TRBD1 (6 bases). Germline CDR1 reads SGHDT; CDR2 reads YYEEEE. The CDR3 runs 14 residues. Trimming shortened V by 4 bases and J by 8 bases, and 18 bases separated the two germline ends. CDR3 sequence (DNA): TGTGCCAGCAGCCCCAAAACTACAGGGTTGGGCTACACCTTC. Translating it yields CASSPKTTGLGYTF.

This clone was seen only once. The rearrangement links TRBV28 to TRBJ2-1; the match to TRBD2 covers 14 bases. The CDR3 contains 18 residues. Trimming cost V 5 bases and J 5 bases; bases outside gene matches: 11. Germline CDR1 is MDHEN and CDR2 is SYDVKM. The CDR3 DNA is TGTGCCAGCAGTCCGACCCCCGGGACTAGCGGGAGACACAATGAGCAGTTCTTC. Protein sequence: CASSPTPGTSGRHNEQFF.

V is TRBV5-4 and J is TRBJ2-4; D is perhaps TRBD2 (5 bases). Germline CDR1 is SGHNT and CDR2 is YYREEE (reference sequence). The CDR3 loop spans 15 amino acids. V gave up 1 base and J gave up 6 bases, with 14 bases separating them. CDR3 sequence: CASSLMVGGGNIQYF. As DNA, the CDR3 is TGTGCCAGCAGCTTGATGGTGGGTGGAGGAAACATTCAGTACTTC.

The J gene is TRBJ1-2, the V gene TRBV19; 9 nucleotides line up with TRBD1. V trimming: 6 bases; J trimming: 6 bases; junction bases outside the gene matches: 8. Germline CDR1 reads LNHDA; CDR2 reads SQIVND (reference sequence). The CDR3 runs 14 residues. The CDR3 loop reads CASSDQGTGNGYTF. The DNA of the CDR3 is TGTGCCAGTAGCGATCAAGGGACAGGGAATGGCTACACCTTC.

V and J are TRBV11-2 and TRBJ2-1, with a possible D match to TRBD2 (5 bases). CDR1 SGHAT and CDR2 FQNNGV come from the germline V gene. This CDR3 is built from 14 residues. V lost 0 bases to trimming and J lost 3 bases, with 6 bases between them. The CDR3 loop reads CASSLDAGYNEQFF. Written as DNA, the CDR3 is TGTGCCAGCAGCTTAGATGCGGGCTACAATGAGCAGTTCTTC.

The DNA for the CDR3 is TGTGCCAGTAGTATAGACAGGGATCAAGGAGAAAAACTGTTTTTT. Residues: CASSIDRDQGEKLFF. This chain links TRBV19 with TRBJ1-4; D is possibly TRBD1 (5 bases). V lost 0 bases and J 8 bases, leaving 13 bases between the germline ends. Germline V gene lookup returns CDR1 LNHDA and CDR2 SQIVND (reference sequence). The CDR3 runs to 15 residues.

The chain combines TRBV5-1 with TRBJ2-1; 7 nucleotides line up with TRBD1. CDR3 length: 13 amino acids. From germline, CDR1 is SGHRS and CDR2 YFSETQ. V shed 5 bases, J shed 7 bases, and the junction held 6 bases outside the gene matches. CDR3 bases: TGCGCCAGCAGTTCCCAGGACAGGAATGAGCAGTTCTTC. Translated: CASSSQDRNEQFF.

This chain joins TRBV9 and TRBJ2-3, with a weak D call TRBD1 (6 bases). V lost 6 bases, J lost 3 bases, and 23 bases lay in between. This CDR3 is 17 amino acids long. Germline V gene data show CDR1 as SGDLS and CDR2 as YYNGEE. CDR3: CASNPGHAVRGTDTQYF. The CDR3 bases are TGTGCCAGCAATCCGGGACACGCTGTTCGAGGGACAGATACGCAGTATTTT.

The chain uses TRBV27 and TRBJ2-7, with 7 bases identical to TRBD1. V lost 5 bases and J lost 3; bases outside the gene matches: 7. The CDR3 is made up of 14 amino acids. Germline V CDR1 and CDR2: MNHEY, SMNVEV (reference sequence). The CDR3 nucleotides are TGTGCCAGCAGTAAGACAGGGTCTTACTACGAGCAGTACTTC. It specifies CASSKTGSYYEQYF.

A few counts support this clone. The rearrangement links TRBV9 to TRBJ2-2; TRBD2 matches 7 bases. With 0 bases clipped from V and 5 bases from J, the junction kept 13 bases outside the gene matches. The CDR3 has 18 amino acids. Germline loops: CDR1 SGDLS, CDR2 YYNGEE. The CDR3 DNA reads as TGTGCCAGCAGCGTAGAATCCGGACGGGGAGGGCAGACCGGGGAGCTGTTTTTT. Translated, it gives CASSVESGRGGQTGELFF.

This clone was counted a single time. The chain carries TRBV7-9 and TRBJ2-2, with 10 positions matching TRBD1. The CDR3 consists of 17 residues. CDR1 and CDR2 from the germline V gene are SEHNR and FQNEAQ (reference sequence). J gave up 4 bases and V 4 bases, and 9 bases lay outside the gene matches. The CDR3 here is CASSSLDRGRVTGELFF. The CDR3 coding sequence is TGTGCCAGCAGCTCCCTTGACAGGGGGCGTGTCACCGGGGAGCTGTTTTTT.

The CDR3 sequence is CASRRTGAPNSNQPQHF. As DNA, the CDR3 is TGTGCCAGCAGAAGGACAGGGGCCCCCAATAGCAATCAGCCCCAGCATTTT. The chain carries TRBV28 and TRBJ1-5; 9 nucleotides line up with TRBD1. Germline CDR1 is MDHEN and CDR2 is SYDVKM. This CDR3 has 17 amino acids. V lost 6 bases, J lost 0 bases, and 9 bases stayed unmatched.

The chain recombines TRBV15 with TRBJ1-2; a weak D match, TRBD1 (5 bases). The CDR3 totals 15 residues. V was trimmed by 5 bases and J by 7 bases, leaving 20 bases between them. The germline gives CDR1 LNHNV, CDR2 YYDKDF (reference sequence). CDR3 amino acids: CATSLWRRQNTGYTF. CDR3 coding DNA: TGTGCCACCAGCTTGTGGAGACGACAGAACACTGGCTACACCTTC.

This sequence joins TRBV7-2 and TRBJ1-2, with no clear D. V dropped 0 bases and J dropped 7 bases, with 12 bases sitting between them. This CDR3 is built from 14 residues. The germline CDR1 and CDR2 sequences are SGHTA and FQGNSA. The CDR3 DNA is TGTGCCAGCAGCTTAGCCCACTCAACGGGTGGCTACACCTTC. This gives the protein CASSLAHSTGGYTF.

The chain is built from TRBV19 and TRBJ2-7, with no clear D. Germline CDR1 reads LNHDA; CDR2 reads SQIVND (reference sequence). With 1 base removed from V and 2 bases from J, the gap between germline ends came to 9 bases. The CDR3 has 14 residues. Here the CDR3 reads CASSIGLFTYEQYF. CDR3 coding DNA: TGTGCCAGTAGTATAGGGCTTTTTACCTACGAGCAGTACTTC.

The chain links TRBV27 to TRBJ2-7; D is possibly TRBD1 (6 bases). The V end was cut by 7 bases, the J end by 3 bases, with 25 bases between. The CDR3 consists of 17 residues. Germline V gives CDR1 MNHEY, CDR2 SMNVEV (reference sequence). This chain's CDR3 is CASTHHRVSASLYEQYF. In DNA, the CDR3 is TGTGCCAGCACCCACCACAGGGTCTCGGCGAGCCTCTACGAGCAGTACTTC.

The chain's CDR3 is CASFPGLAGVEDEQYF. As DNA, the CDR3 is TGTGCCAGCTTCCCGGGACTAGCGGGAGTGGAGGACGAGCAGTACTTC. The chain links TRBV2 to TRBJ2-7; 14 positions match TRBD2. V was pared by 8 bases and J by 5 bases, with 11 bases of the junction left unmatched. The CDR3 has 16 amino acids. The germline CDR1 and CDR2 sequences are SNHLY and FYNNEI.

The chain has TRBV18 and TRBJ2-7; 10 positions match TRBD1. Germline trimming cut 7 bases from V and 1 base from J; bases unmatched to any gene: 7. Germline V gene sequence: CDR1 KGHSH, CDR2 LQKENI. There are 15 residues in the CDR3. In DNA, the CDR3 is TGTGCCAGCTTCTCCAGGGACAGGGGTTCCTACGAGCAGTACTTC. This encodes CASFSRDRGSYEQYF.

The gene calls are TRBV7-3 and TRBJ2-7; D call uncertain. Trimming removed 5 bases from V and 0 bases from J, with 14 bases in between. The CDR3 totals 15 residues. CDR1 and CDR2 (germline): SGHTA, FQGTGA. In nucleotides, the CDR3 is TGTGCCAGCAGCCCGCTAGGCGCAAGCTCCTACGAGCAGTACTTC. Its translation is CASSPLGASSYEQYF.

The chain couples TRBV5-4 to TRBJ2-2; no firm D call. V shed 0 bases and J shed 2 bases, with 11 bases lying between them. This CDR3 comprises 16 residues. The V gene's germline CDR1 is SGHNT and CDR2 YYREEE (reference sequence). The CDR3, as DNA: TGTGCCAGCAGCTTGGGTATCCTTGGCAACACCGGGGAGCTGTTTTTT. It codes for CASSLGILGNTGELFF.

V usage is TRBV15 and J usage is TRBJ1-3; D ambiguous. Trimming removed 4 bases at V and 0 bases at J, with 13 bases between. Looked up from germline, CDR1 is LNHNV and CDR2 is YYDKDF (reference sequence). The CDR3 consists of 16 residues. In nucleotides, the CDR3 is TGTGCCACCAGCAACACCGGGTCCCTCTCTGGAAACACCATATATTTT. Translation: CATSNTGSLSGNTIYF.

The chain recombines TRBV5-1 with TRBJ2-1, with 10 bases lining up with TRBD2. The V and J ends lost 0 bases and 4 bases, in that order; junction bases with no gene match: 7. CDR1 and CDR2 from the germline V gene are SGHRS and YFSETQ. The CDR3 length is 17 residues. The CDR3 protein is CASSLGASGRVYNEQFF. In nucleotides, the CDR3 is TGCGCCAGCAGCTTGGGGGCCAGCGGGAGGGTTTACAATGAGCAGTTCTTC. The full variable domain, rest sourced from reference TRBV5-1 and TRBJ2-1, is KAGVTQTPRYLIKTRGQQVTLSCSPISGHRSVSWYQQTPGQGLQFLFEYFSETQRNKGNFPGRFSGRQFSNSRSEMNVSTLELGDSALYLCASSLGASGRVYNEQFFGPGTRLTVL.

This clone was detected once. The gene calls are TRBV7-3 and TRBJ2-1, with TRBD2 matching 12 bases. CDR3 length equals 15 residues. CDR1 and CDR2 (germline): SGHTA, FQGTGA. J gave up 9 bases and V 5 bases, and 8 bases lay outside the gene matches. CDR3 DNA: TGTGCCAGCAGCCCGACTAGCGGGAGAGATCGTGAGCAGTTCTTC. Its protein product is CASSPTSGRDREQFF.

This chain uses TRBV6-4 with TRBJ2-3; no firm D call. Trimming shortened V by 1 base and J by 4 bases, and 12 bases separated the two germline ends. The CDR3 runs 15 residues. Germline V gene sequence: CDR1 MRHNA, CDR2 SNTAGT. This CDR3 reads CASSDWSHDPDTQYF. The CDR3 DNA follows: TGTGCCAGCAGTGACTGGAGCCACGACCCAGATACGCAGTATTTT.

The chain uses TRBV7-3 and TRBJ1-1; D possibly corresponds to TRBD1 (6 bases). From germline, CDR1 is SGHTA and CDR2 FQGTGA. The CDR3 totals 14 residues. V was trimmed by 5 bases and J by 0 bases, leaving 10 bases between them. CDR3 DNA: TGTGCCAGCAGCCCACAGGGACTGAACACTGAAGCTTTCTTT. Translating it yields CASSPQGLNTEAFF.